This T cell receptor beta chain was sequenced during a study of blood T cell repertoires in COVID-19 (dated by TCRdb to about 2020). Background on the whole study: The collaborator samples originated in the United States, Italy and Spain and spanned the acute and convalescent phases of COVID-19. The prospective study material was composed of cDNA or gDNA derived from T cells, B-cell-depleted T cells, or PBMCs. Deeply sampled blood TCRbeta repertoires from subjects exposed to, actively infected with, or recovered from COVID-19 were included in the dataset. The repertoires were made available in a free public database intended to serve as a resource for research on the immune response to SARS-CoV-2. The samples were drawn from two sources: the first 160 participants of the ongoing ImmuneRACE study, and 1,200 or so subjects contributed by 6 global collaborators. Nearly every sample came with metadata listing a de-identified subject ID, COVID-19 status, age in years and sex. Where available, HLA class I and class II types were taken from metadata supplied by the sample provider and were not determined by assay-based typing.

Each collaborating institution followed its own protocols to collect whole blood in K2EDTA tubes. For TCRbeta analysis, collaborators shipped samples as frozen whole blood, isolated PBMCs, or DNA extracted from either of those sample types. This clone has more than one count but fewer than ten. It has no known antigen specificity. Nothing much larger sits one base from this clone, and base qualities are not available. The immunoSEQ Assay, a bias-controlled multiplex PCR, was used to amplify TCRbeta CDR3 regions from genomic DNA. Regarding the original processing steps: Within the assay, amplification of reference gene primers was used to estimate how many nucleated cells each sample contained. To quantify the absolute abundance of each unique TCRbeta CDR3 rearrangement, sequence reads were collapsed and filtered. For each sample, productive Simpson clonality was calculated as the square root of Simpson's diversity index over productive rearrangements. This is the immuneACCESS table as TCRdb keeps it, with only in-frame sequences that have V and J called. A part of the clones is gone; compared with another copy, unresolved V genes explain less than half, and the rest is unexplained. V and J calls and clone size are copied from that table; D and trimming were computed from the DNA. The sample yields 180,000 or so clones; 86% were counted once. Around 8.2% of the sample is in the top ten clones.

The CDR3 runs 13 amino acids, cysteine and phenylalanine included. Solely the CDR3 DNA is kept, with 39 bases framed from the first base. CDR1 and CDR2 were assigned from the germline V gene (reference sequence) as LGHDT and YNNKEL. V sheds 1 base and J sheds 7 bases, leaving 10 bases between their ends. What the research found in general, with its limitations: How much clinical and demographic metadata was included differed by source and by participant, and the metadata was provided uncurated.

This receptor chain uses TRBV3-1 (or the pseudogene TRBV3-2) and TRBJ1-1; a confident D gene designation cannot be given. This TCR came from a man in his 60s with acute or convalescent COVID-19. Sequencing was done on a sample of peripheral blood. This receptor has the CDR3 CASSQGGKNEAFF. The nucleotides are TGTGCCAGCAGCCAAGGCGGGAAGAATGAAGCTTTCTTT.